These T cell receptor beta chains were read from a single sample in a study of blood T cells in healthy people across ages. TCRdb reanalysed the 5' RACE reads using MiXCR and keeps one entry per CDR3 protein. The table lists around 750,000 distinct CDR3 sequences, 40% to 65% of them singletons. Sequenced sample: blood. Receptors originate from an older man in good health. Both conserved end residues are part of each CDR3. D genes are given only for firm matches. A row's size may be missing; if present it is once, few, many or a size class.

V gene: TRBV27; clone size: NA; D gene: NA; J gene: TRBJ1-6; CDR3 length: 13; CDR3 protein: CASTETGVSPLHF; CDR3 DNA: TGTGCCAGCACTGAAACCGGGGTTTCACCCCTCCACTTT
V gene: TRBV10-3; clone size: NA; D gene: TRBD1; J gene: TRBJ2-6; CDR3 length: 18; CDR3 protein: CAISEGQGSVAGANVLTF; CDR3 DNA: TGTGCCATCAGTGAAGGACAGGGGAGTGTGGCTGGGGCCAACGTCCTGACTTTC
V gene: TRBV20-1; clone size: few; D gene: TRBD2; J gene: TRBJ2-3; CDR3 length: 15; CDR3 protein: CGAPGLAGGIRYAYF; CDR3 DNA: TGCGGTGCCCCGGGACTAGCGGGAGGGATTAGATACGCGTATTTT
V gene: TRBV13; clone size: few; D gene: TRBD1; J gene: TRBJ2-7; CDR3 length: 16; CDR3 protein: CASSPSWDRGDYEQYF; CDR3 DNA: TGTGCCAGCAGCCCCAGCTGGGACAGGGGGGATTACGAGCAGTACTTC
V gene: TRBV20-1; clone size: NA; D gene: TRBD1; J gene: TRBJ1-6; CDR3 length: 17; CDR3 protein: CSATSGTGSSYNSPLHF; CDR3 DNA: TGCAGTGCCACCTCCGGGACAGGGAGCTCCTATAATTCACCCCTCCACTTT
V gene: TRBV12-3/TRBV12-4; clone size: NA; D gene: TRBD1; J gene: TRBJ2-3; CDR3 length: 15; CDR3 protein: CASSPPGQRRRYAYF; CDR3 DNA: TGTGCCAGCAGCCCCCCGGGACAGAGAAGGAGATACGCGTATTTT
V gene: TRBV6-6; clone size: few; D gene: NA; J gene: TRBJ1-2; CDR3 length: 13; CDR3 protein: CASSPGQPIGYTF; CDR3 DNA: TGTGCCAGCAGCCCCGGACAGCCCATTGGCTACACCTTC
V gene: TRBV6-5; clone size: NA; D gene: NA; J gene: TRBJ1-4; CDR3 length: 14; CDR3 protein: CASSTTDFNEKLFF; CDR3 DNA: TGTGCCAGCAGTACGACGGACTTTAATGAAAAACTGTTTTTT
V gene: TRBV28; clone size: NA; D gene: TRBD2; J gene: TRBJ2-5; CDR3 length: 16; CDR3 protein: CASSPRLAGGIETQYF; CDR3 DNA: TGTGCCAGCAGCCCTAGACTAGCGGGAGGTATAGAGACCCAGTACTTC
V gene: TRBV5-1; clone size: few; D gene: TRBD2; J gene: TRBJ2-7; CDR3 length: 14; CDR3 protein: CASSMSGGGYEQYF; CDR3 DNA: TGCGCCAGCAGCATGAGCGGCGGGGGCTACGAGCAGTACTTC
V gene: TRBV6-2/TRBV6-3; clone size: few; D gene: NA; J gene: TRBJ2-7; CDR3 length: 17; CDR3 protein: CASSYGGRSGSSYEQYF; CDR3 DNA: TGTGCCAGCAGTTACGGGGGGAGGAGCGGTAGCTCCTACGAGCAGTACTTC
V gene: TRBV20-1; clone size: NA; D gene: NA; J gene: TRBJ2-1; CDR3 length: 12; CDR3 protein: CSAPGGRNEQFF; CDR3 DNA: TGCAGTGCACCTGGGGGGCGCAATGAGCAGTTCTTC
V gene: TRBV7-9; clone size: NA; D gene: NA; J gene: TRBJ1-1; CDR3 length: 15; CDR3 protein: CASSLASQGNTEAFF; CDR3 DNA: TGTGCCAGCAGCTTAGCGTCACAGGGTAACACTGAAGCTTTCTTT
V gene: TRBV29-1; clone size: NA; D gene: TRBD2; J gene: TRBJ2-7; CDR3 length: 12; CDR3 protein: CSVEPGGGEQYF; CDR3 DNA: TGCAGCGTTGAGCCGGGGGGAGGCGAGCAGTACTTC
V gene: TRBV15; clone size: NA; D gene: NA; J gene: TRBJ2-7; CDR3 length: 14; CDR3 protein: CATSIEDGPYEQYF; CDR3 DNA: TGTGCCACCAGCATTGAGGACGGGCCCTACGAGCAGTACTTC
V gene: TRBV10-2; clone size: NA; D gene: NA; J gene: TRBJ2-2; CDR3 length: 14; CDR3 protein: CASGLNANTGELFF; CDR3 DNA: TGCGCCAGCGGCCTGAACGCGAACACCGGGGAGCTGTTTTTT
V gene: TRBV18; clone size: NA; D gene: TRBD1; J gene: TRBJ1-2; CDR3 length: 14; CDR3 protein: CASSQGQGDYGHTF; CDR3 DNA: TGTGCCAGCTCACAGGGACAGGGTGACTATGGCCACACCTTC
V gene: TRBV28; clone size: NA; D gene: TRBD2; J gene: TRBJ2-1; CDR3 length: 15; CDR3 protein: CASRGEPSSYNEQFF; CDR3 DNA: TGTGCCAGCCGGGGGGAACCTAGCTCCTACAATGAGCAGTTCTTC
V gene: TRBV4-1; clone size: NA; D gene: NA; J gene: TRBJ2-7; CDR3 length: 16; CDR3 protein: CASSQDLGTYSYEQYF; CDR3 DNA: TGCGCCAGCAGCCAAGATTTAGGGACCTACTCCTACGAGCAGTACTTC
V gene: TRBV4-2; clone size: NA; D gene: TRBD2; J gene: TRBJ2-1; CDR3 length: 15; CDR3 protein: CASSQELARDNEQFF; CDR3 DNA: TGTGCCAGCAGCCAAGAACTAGCGAGAGACAATGAGCAGTTCTTC
V gene: TRBV28; clone size: NA; D gene: NA; J gene: TRBJ1-2; CDR3 length: 13; CDR3 protein: CASRTGLGYGYTF; CDR3 DNA: TGTGCCAGCCGAACAGGGTTGGGCTATGGCTACACCTTC
V gene: TRBV2; clone size: NA; D gene: NA; J gene: TRBJ2-3; CDR3 length: 10; CDR3 protein: CASMERYAYF; CDR3 DNA: TGTGCCAGCATGGAGAGATACGCGTATTTT
V gene: TRBV6-2/TRBV6-3; clone size: NA; D gene: NA; J gene: TRBJ2-2; CDR3 length: 13; CDR3 protein: CASSYTRSGELFF; CDR3 DNA: TGTGCCAGCAGTTACACCAGATCCGGGGAGCTGTTTTTT
V gene: TRBV12-3/TRBV12-4; clone size: NA; D gene: NA; J gene: TRBJ2-7; CDR3 length: 15; CDR3 protein: CASTFDQTAGYEQYF; CDR3 DNA: TGTGCCAGCACCTTTGATCAAACAGCCGGCTACGAGCAGTACTTC
V gene: TRBV27; clone size: NA; D gene: NA; J gene: TRBJ2-7; CDR3 length: 15; CDR3 protein: CASCRGQGDTYEQYF; CDR3 DNA: TGTGCCAGCTGTCGTGGGCAGGGCGATACCTACGAGCAGTACTTC
V gene: TRBV2; clone size: NA; D gene: NA; J gene: TRBJ1-5; CDR3 length: 13; CDR3 protein: CASSGGRNQPQHF; CDR3 DNA: TGTGCCAGCAGTGGGGGGAGGAATCAGCCCCAGCATTTT
V gene: TRBV24-1; clone size: NA; D gene: TRBD2; J gene: TRBJ2-1; CDR3 length: 17; CDR3 protein: CATSDLSGRDSYNEQFF; CDR3 DNA: TGTGCCACCAGTGATCTTAGCGGGAGGGACTCCTACAATGAGCAGTTCTTC
V gene: TRBV25-1; clone size: NA; D gene: NA; J gene: TRBJ1-1; CDR3 length: 14; CDR3 protein: CASSESTPTGEAFF; CDR3 DNA: TGTGCCAGCAGTGAATCAACGCCAACGGGGGAAGCTTTCTTT
V gene: TRBV20-1; clone size: NA; D gene: TRBD2; J gene: TRBJ2-3; CDR3 length: 16; CDR3 protein: CSASLFVAGRSDTQYF; CDR3 DNA: TGCAGTGCTAGCTTGTTTGTAGCGGGGAGATCAGATACGCAGTATTTT
V gene: TRBV9; clone size: few; D gene: NA; J gene: TRBJ2-3; CDR3 length: 17; CDR3 protein: CASSQGGRTPRADTQYF; CDR3 DNA: TGTGCCAGCAGCCAGGGGGGGCGAACCCCAAGGGCAGATACGCAGTATTTT
V gene: TRBV29-1; clone size: few; D gene: TRBD1; J gene: TRBJ1-2; CDR3 length: 13; CDR3 protein: CSVRTGVNYGYTF; CDR3 DNA: TGCAGCGTTCGAACAGGGGTTAACTATGGCTACACCTTC
V gene: TRBV6-1; clone size: NA; D gene: TRBD1; J gene: TRBJ2-7; CDR3 length: 15; CDR3 protein: CASSVGDRGHNEQYF; CDR3 DNA: TGTGCCAGCAGTGTTGGCGACAGGGGGCACAACGAGCAGTACTTC
V gene: TRBV7-2; clone size: NA; D gene: NA; J gene: TRBJ1-2; CDR3 length: 17; CDR3 protein: CASRDPKQGLRVYGYTF; CDR3 DNA: TGTGCCAGCAGAGACCCTAAACAGGGTTTGCGGGTGTATGGCTACACCTTC
V gene: TRBV6-5; clone size: once; D gene: NA; J gene: TRBJ1-1; CDR3 length: 15; CDR3 protein: CASSYSRTMNTEAFF; CDR3 DNA: TGTGCCAGCAGTTACTCCAGGACAATGAACACTGAAGCTTTCTTT
V gene: TRBV2; clone size: NA; D gene: TRBD2; J gene: TRBJ2-7; CDR3 length: 15; CDR3 protein: CASSGLGGKVGEQYF; CDR3 DNA: TGTGCCAGCAGTGGGTTGGGGGGGAAGGTGGGCGAGCAGTACTTC
V gene: TRBV20-1; clone size: NA; D gene: NA; J gene: TRBJ2-7; CDR3 length: 14; CDR3 protein: CSARRSGPFYEQYF; CDR3 DNA: TGCAGTGCTAGAAGAAGCGGGCCATTCTACGAGCAGTACTTC
V gene: TRBV29-1; clone size: NA; D gene: TRBD2; J gene: TRBJ2-7; CDR3 length: 15; CDR3 protein: CSVGNSGSSYNEQYF; CDR3 DNA: TGCAGCGTTGGGAATAGCGGGAGCTCCTACAATGAGCAGTACTTC
V gene: TRBV9; clone size: NA; D gene: TRBD2; J gene: TRBJ2-1; CDR3 length: 15; CDR3 protein: CASSAGTSLMDEQFF; CDR3 DNA: TGTGCCAGCAGCGCCGGGACTAGCCTTATGGATGAGCAGTTCTTC
V gene: TRBV28; clone size: NA; D gene: TRBD2; J gene: TRBJ2-7; CDR3 length: 20; CDR3 protein: CASSHPPDTTLAGGSYEQYF; CDR3 DNA: TGTGCCAGCAGCCACCCCCCTGACACAACTCTAGCGGGAGGGTCCTACGAGCAGTACTTC
V gene: TRBV7-2; clone size: NA; D gene: TRBD2; J gene: TRBJ2-5; CDR3 length: 15; CDR3 protein: CASSPVAAGRQTQYF; CDR3 DNA: TGTGCCAGCAGCCCGGTGGCAGCGGGAAGGCAGACCCAGTACTTC
V gene: TRBV7-8; clone size: many; D gene: TRBD2; J gene: TRBJ2-7; CDR3 length: 15; CDR3 protein: CASSPLAGMSYEQYF; CDR3 DNA: TGTGCCAGCAGCCCGTTAGCGGGAATGAGTTACGAGCAGTACTTC
V gene: TRBV14; clone size: once; D gene: TRBD1; J gene: TRBJ1-4; CDR3 length: 15; CDR3 protein: CASSGISGQNEKLFF; CDR3 DNA: TGTGCCAGCAGCGGAATATCGGGACAGAATGAAAAACTGTTTTTT